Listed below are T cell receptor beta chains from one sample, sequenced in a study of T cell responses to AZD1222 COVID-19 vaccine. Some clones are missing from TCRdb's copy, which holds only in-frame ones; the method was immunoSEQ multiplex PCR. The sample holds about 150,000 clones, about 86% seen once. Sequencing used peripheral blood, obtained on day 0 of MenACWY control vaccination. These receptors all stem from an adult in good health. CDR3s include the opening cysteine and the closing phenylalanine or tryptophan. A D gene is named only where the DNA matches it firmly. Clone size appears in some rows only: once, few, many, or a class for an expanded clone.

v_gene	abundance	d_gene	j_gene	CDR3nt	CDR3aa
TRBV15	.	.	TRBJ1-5	TGTGCCACCAGCCCGGCAGGACCCCGCGTGAGCAATCAGCCCCAGCATTTT	CATSPAGPRVSNQPQHF
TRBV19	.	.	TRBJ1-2	TGTGCCACTAAGGGTCTAGCTAACTATGGCTACACCTTC	CATKGLANYGYTF
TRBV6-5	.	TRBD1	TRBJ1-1	TGTGCCAGCACCACAGGGGACTCAAACACTGAAGCTTTCTTT	CASTTGDSNTEAFF
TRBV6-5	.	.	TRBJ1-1	TGTGCCAGCAGAGGGACTTTGGACACTGAAGCTTTCTTT	CASRGTLDTEAFF
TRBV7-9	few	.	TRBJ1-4	TGTGCCAGCAGGCCTGGCAGGGGAGGTGAAAAACTGTTTTTT	CASRPGRGGEKLFF
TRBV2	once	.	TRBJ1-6	TGTGCCAGCAAGTCGGACAGCCGGAATTCACCCCTCCACTTT	CASKSDSRNSPLHF
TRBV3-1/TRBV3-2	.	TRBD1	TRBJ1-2	TGTGCCAGCAGCCACGGACAGGGGATAAACTATGGCTACACCTTC	CASSHGQGINYGYTF
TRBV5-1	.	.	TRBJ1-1	TGCGCCAGCAGCCCGACCTCACCCCAAAACACTGAAGCTTTCTTT	CASSPTSPQNTEAFF
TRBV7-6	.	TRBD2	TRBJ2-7	TGTGCCAGCAGCTTGGCTAGGACTAGCGGGGATACCTACGAGCAGTACTTC	CASSLARTSGDTYEQYF
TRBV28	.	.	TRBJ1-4	TGTGCCAGCAGTTTAGGGACGAGAACTAATGAAAAACTGTTTTTT	CASSLGTRTNEKLFF
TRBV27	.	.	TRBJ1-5	TGTGCCAGCAGTTTATTGGGCCAGCCCCAGCATTTT	CASSLLGQPQHF
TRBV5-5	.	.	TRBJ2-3	TGTGCCAGCAGCTTTAAGGGGAGCACAGATACGCAGTATTTT	CASSFKGSTDTQYF
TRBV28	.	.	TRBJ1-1	TGTGCCAGCGGATTAATACAGTCGAACACTGAAGCTTTCTTT	CASGLIQSNTEAFF
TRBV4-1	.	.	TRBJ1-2	TGCGCCAGCAGCCAAGATAGGGGGGGCTGGTATGGCTACACCTTC	CASSQDRGGWYGYTF
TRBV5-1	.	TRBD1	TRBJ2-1	TGCGCCAGCAGCCCACCGGGACAGGGATCCTACAATGAGCAGTTCTTC	CASSPPGQGSYNEQFF
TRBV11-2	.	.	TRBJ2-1	TGTGCCAGCAGTCGGGACTCCATAGGGGGCCCGTTCTTC	CASSRDSIGGPFF
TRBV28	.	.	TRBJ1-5	TGTGCCAGCAGTCCCTCGGCGGGTAGCAATCAGCCCCAGCATTTT	CASSPSAGSNQPQHF
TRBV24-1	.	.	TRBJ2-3	TGTGCCACCAGTTGGGGGGGGCGAGGGACAGATACGCAGTATTTT	CATSWGGRGTDTQYF
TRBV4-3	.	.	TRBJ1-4	TGCGCCAGCAGCCAATTTGGGAGGGGAGATGAAAAACTGTTTTTT	CASSQFGRGDEKLFF
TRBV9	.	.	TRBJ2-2	TGTGCCAGCAGCGTAGTAGGAGGGGGCGGGAACACCGGGGAGCTGTTTTTT	CASSVVGGGGNTGELFF
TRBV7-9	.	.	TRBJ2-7	TGTGCCAGCAGCCCCCGAGGGTCAATCTACGAGCAGTACTTC	CASSPRGSIYEQYF
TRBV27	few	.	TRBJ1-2	TGTGCCAGCAGTTTATCGCTAGGGGGAACCTATGGCTACACCTTC	CASSLSLGGTYGYTF
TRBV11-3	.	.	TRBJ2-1	TGTGCCAGCAGCTTAGATGGGGTATACAATGAGCAGTTCTTC	CASSLDGVYNEQFF
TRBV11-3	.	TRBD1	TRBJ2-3	TGTGCCAGCAGCTTACAGGGGGCAGATACGCAGTATTTT	CASSLQGADTQYF
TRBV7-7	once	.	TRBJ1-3	TGTGCCAGCAGCTCGGGTGTAGGCTCTGGAAACACCATATATTTT	CASSSGVGSGNTIYF
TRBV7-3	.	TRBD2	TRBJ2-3	TGTGCCAGCAGCTTAAATAGCGGGAGAAGCACAGATACGCAGTATTTT	CASSLNSGRSTDTQYF
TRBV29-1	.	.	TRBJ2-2	TGCAGCGTTGAAGTAGGAGCGGCCACCGGGGAGCTGTTTTTT	CSVEVGAATGELFF
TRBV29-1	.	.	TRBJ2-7	TGCAGCGTTGCGGGTCAGCCTTACGAGCAGTACTTC	CSVAGQPYEQYF
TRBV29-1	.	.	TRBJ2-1	TGCAGCGTTCGAAAGTCGGGCGAAGGGGTTTACGATGAGCAGTTCTTC	CSVRKSGEGVYDEQFF
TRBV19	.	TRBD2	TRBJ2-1	TGTGCCAGTAGGCCCTCGGGACTAGCGGGAGGGCCGCGCTACAATGAGCAGTTCTTC	CASRPSGLAGGPRYNEQFF
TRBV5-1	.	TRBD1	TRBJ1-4	TGCGCCAGCAGCTTGGCCGGGACAGGGCGGGGTGGTGAAAAACTGTTTTTT	CASSLAGTGRGGEKLFF
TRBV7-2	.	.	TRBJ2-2	TGTGCCAGCAATATCGGGAAATGGGGCCGGGCCGGGGAGCTGTTTTTT	CASNIGKWGRAGELFF
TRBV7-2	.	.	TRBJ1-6	TGTGCCAGCAGCAAAGGGGGGGAATCCTATAATTCACCCCTCCACTTT	CASSKGGESYNSPLHF
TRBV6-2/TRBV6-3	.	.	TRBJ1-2	TGTGCCAGCAGCCCCCCCCTACGCGGCGGCTACACCTTC	CASSPPLRGGYTF
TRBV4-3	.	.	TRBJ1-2	TGCGCCAGCAGCCAACGGACGGGGGACTATGGCTACACCTTC	CASSQRTGDYGYTF
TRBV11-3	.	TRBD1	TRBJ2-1	TGTGCCAGCAGCACGGGACAGATGAATGAGCAGTTCTTC	CASSTGQMNEQFF
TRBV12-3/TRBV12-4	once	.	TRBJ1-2	TGTGCCAGCAGTTTGGAGAGGAAAGGAGGCTACACCTTC	CASSLERKGGYTF
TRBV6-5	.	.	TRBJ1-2	TGTGCCAGCAGCCAAGGGGGGAGTCCCTATGGCTACACCTTC	CASSQGGSPYGYTF
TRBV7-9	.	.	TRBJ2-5	TGTGCCAGCCGGGACAAGCAAGAGACCCAGTACTTC	CASRDKQETQYF
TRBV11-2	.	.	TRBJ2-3	TGTGCCAGCAGCCTACTTCTGGGTACGCAGTATTTT	CASSLLLGTQYF
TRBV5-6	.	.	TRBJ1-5	TGTGCCAGCAGTTTGGGCCCCGCGGGGGATCAGCCCCAGCATTTT	CASSLGPAGDQPQHF
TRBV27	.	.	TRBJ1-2	TGTGCCAGCAGTTTGGGCAGAGCCTACTATGGCTACACCTTC	CASSLGRAYYGYTF
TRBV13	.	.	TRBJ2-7	TGTGCCAGCAGCCTTCGATGGGCCGGACCCGCCTACGAGCAGTACTTC	CASSLRWAGPAYEQYF
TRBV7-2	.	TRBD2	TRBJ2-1	TGTGCCAGCAGCCCGCGACTAGCGGGAAGTGATGAGCAGTTCTTC	CASSPRLAGSDEQFF
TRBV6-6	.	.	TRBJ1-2	TGTGCCAGCAACAGAGGACAGACTAACTATGGCTACACCTTC	CASNRGQTNYGYTF
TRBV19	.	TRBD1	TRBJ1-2	TGTGCCAGTAGGGACAGGGGGCCAATGAACTATGGCTACACCTTC	CASRDRGPMNYGYTF
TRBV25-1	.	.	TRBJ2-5	TGTGCCAGCTCCGGGCTGGAGACCCAGTACTTC	CASSGLETQYF
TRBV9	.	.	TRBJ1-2	TGTGCCAGCAGCGGGTCAGGCGGAGGCTACACCTTC	CASSGSGGGYTF
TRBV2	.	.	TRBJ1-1	TGTGCCAGCAGAGATGCCCGCACTGAAGCTTTCTTT	CASRDARTEAFF
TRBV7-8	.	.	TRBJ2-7	TGTGCCAGCAGCGCAGGGGGGGGGACTTCAGGACACGAGCAGTACTTC	CASSAGGGTSGHEQYF
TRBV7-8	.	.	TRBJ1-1	TGTGCCAGCAGCTTAGTGAGGGGAAACCTGAACACTGAAGCTTTCTTT	CASSLVRGNLNTEAFF